The clone carrying this T cell receptor (beta chain) is identified as medium-sized (0.01 to 0.1%) from frequency. The antigen remains undetermined. The method, 5' RACE with UMI labels, was used to prepare the TRB cDNA libraries. TCRdb reprocessed the 5' RACE reads; each CDR3 protein has one entry and no DNA is given. Its table lists under 55,000 distinct CDR3 sequences. This CDR3 contains 14 residues. Germline assignment: CDR1 LNHNV and CDR2 YYDKDF (reference sequence). This entry is derived from a study of CXCR3-negative and CXCR3-positive naive CD8 T cells. Whole-study results and caveats: TRB CDR3 properties served as the basis for inferring TCR strength, and surface CD5 was comparable between naive subsets. Memory CD8+ cells had much lower diversity, and both naive subsets had comparably high diversity.

Triplicates of 250,000 to 350,000 cells were sorted from each CD8+ T cell subset. This sequence was found in a human donor in good health. Some clones in this sample may be carry-over from other donors' samples. Sequenced material: memory CD8+ T cells from blood. The chain carries TRBV15 and TRBJ2-7. CDR3 sequence reads: CATSRVGEIYEQYF.